What follows are 25 T cell receptor beta chains derived from one specimen sequenced in a study of T cell responses to AZD1222 COVID-19 vaccine. Libraries were prepared by immunoSEQ multiplex PCR; TCRdb keeps only in-frame clonotypes and omits some of them. Of roughly 150,000 clones in the sample, nearly 95% were seen once. The sequencing here drew on peripheral blood, taken on day 0 of AZD1222 vaccination. The receptors originated from an adult in good health.

V gene TRBV9 combines with J gene TRBJ1-1; D ambiguous. The CDR3 has 12 residues. Trimming took off 4 bases at V and 7 bases at J, with 11 bases between the two ends. Germline V gene data show CDR1 as SGDLS and CDR2 as YYNGEE. The CDR3 loop reads CASSTPRYEAFF. The DNA of the CDR3 is TGTGCCAGCAGCACACCACGGTATGAAGCTTTCTTT. Based on the CDR3 plus reference TRBV9 and TRBJ1-1, the full variable domain is DSGVTQTPKHLITATGQRVTLRCSPRSGDLSVYWYQQSLDQGLQFLIQYYNGEERAKGNILERFSAQQFPDLHSELNLSSLELGDSALYFCASSTPRYEAFFGQGTRLTVV.

This clone was picked up one time. The gene calls are TRBV30 and TRBJ2-5, with 7 bases lining up with TRBD2. V shed 0 bases, J shed 1 base, and the junction held 2 bases outside the gene matches. The CDR3 totals 14 residues. Germline V gives CDR1 GTSNPN, CDR2 SVGIG (reference sequence). The CDR3 region is CAWSVGLPQETQYF. As DNA, the CDR3 is TGTGCCTGGAGTGTGGGACTACCCCAAGAGACCCAGTACTTC.

This chain uses TRBV12-5 with TRBJ2-1, with a weak D call TRBD2 (6 bases). V lost 3 bases and J 6 bases, leaving 9 bases between the germline ends. CDR3 length equals 13 residues. The V gene's germline CDR1 is LGHNT and CDR2 FRNRAP. The CDR3 is CASGFGTSNEQFF. The CDR3 nucleotides are TGTGCTAGTGGTTTCGGGACTTCCAATGAGCAGTTCTTC.

The rearrangement joins TRBV14 to TRBJ1-1; D is undetermined. The length of the CDR3 is 14 residues. Trimming removed 0 bases at V and 2 bases at J, with 7 bases between. Germline CDR1 and CDR2: SGHDN and FVKESK. This CDR3 is CASSQEVANTEAFF. DNA of the CDR3: TGTGCCAGCAGCCAAGAAGTTGCTAACACTGAAGCTTTCTTT.

The rearrangement links TRBV2 to TRBJ1-2, with 8 bases lining up with TRBD1. The V and J ends lost 5 bases and 3 bases, in that order; junction bases with no gene match: 5. Germline V lookup: CDR1 SNHLY, CDR2 FYNNEI. The CDR3 extends over 14 amino acids. As DNA, the CDR3 is TGTGCCAGCAGTCCAGGGGGCTGGGACTATGGCTACACCTTC. Encoded protein: CASSPGGWDYGYTF.

The CDR3 region is CASSFDRVGGYTF. The CDR3 nucleotides read TGTGCCAGCAGTTTCGACAGGGTAGGTGGCTACACCTTC. The chain joins TRBV27 to TRBJ1-2; 7 bases fit TRBD1. Germline CDR1 reads MNHEY; CDR2 reads SMNVEV (reference sequence). The CDR3 consists of 13 residues. Trimming removed 3 bases from V and 7 bases from J; junction bases left unmatched: 5.

The chain combines TRBV5-1 with TRBJ2-1; 10 bases fit TRBD2. The ends lost 4 bases at V and 4 bases at J; junction bases unmatched: 8. The V gene's germline CDR1 is SGHRS and CDR2 YFSETQ. The CDR3 sequence is 16 residues long. CDR3 sequence: CASSASGRRGYNEQFF. CDR3 nucleotide sequence: TGCGCCAGCAGCGCTAGCGGGAGACGAGGTTACAATGAGCAGTTCTTC.

The chain employs TRBV10-3 and TRBJ2-2, with 11 bases identical to TRBD2. The CDR3 length is 14 residues. With 5 bases clipped from V and 5 bases from J, the junction kept 1 base outside the gene matches. Germline V gene data show CDR1 as ENHRY and CDR2 as SYGVKD. The CDR3 region has the DNA TGTGCCATCAGTCGGACTAGCGGGACCGGGGAGCTGTTTTTT. It is translated as CAISRTSGTGELFF.

This chain uses TRBV5-1 with TRBJ2-7; D call uncertain. This CDR3 contains 11 residues. The germline gives CDR1 SGHRS, CDR2 YFSETQ. The V end lost 5 bases, the J end lost 5 bases, and 8 bases lay between the germline ends. CDR3 sequence: CASRIGDEQYF. The CDR3 DNA follows: TGCGCCAGCAGAATAGGTGACGAGCAGTACTTC. The variable domain in full, completed from reference TRBV5-1 and TRBJ2-7, reads KAGVTQTPRYLIKTRGQQVTLSCSPISGHRSVSWYQQTPGQGLQFLFEYFSETQRNKGNFPGRFSGRQFSNSRSEMNVSTLELGDSALYLCASRIGDEQYFGPGTRLTVT.

J is TRBJ2-7 and V is TRBV27; 8 nucleotides agree with TRBD1. This CDR3 contains 16 residues. V trimming: 8 bases; J trimming: 5 bases; junction bases outside the gene matches: 17. Germline-derived CDR1 and CDR2 are MNHEY and SMNVEV (reference sequence). The CDR3 loop is CASVFLPKDRVHEQYF. As DNA, the CDR3 is TGTGCCAGCGTATTCCTCCCGAAGGACAGGGTACACGAGCAGTACTTC.

The chain combines TRBV19 with TRBJ1-1; D not resolved. Trimming left V 1 base short and J 1 base short, with 7 bases between. Germline V gene lookup returns CDR1 LNHDA and CDR2 SQIVND (reference sequence). The CDR3 runs to 14 residues. CDR3 loop: CASSIVAKNTEAFF. DNA of the CDR3: TGTGCCAGTAGTATAGTGGCAAAGAACACTGAAGCTTTCTTT.

The chain joins TRBV7-7 to TRBJ2-5, with D perhaps matching TRBD2 (5 bases). The CDR3 consists of 16 residues. Trimming removed 1 base at V and 5 bases at J, with 17 bases between. Germline V CDR1 and CDR2: SSHAT, FNYEAQ (reference sequence). The CDR3 sequence is CASSLGLVRVGETQYF. CDR3 in DNA: TGTGCCAGCAGCTTAGGCCTCGTGAGGGTGGGGGAGACCCAGTACTTC.

CDR3 in amino acids: CATSRDGTGDYYGYTF. The CDR3 bases are TGTGCCACCAGCAGAGATGGGACAGGGGACTACTATGGCTACACCTTC. The chain links TRBV15 to TRBJ1-2; 10 bases match TRBD1. The germline V gene encodes CDR1 LNHNV and CDR2 YYDKDF (reference sequence). The CDR3 totals 16 residues. V lost 0 bases and J lost 3; bases outside the gene matches: 4.

The rearrangement links TRBV12-3 or TRBV12-4 to TRBJ1-5; D unclear. This CDR3 is 12 amino acids long. V was pared by 4 bases and J by 9 bases, with 10 bases between. The CDR3 DNA sequence: TGTGCCAGCAGTTCTTTGAACGGGCCCCAGCATTTT. This encodes CASSSLNGPQHF.

The V call is TRBV3-1 (or the pseudogene TRBV3-2), the J call TRBJ1-1; no clear D gene. V was trimmed by 3 bases and J by 0 bases, leaving 8 bases between them. Germline assignment: CDR1 LGHDT and CDR2 YNNKEL (reference sequence). The CDR3 is 14 residues long. The chain's CDR3 is CASSQDGLNTEAFF. The CDR3 coding sequence is TGTGCCAGCAGCCAGGACGGATTGAACACTGAAGCTTTCTTT.

The chain has TRBV7-9 and TRBJ2-2, with 10 positions matching TRBD1. V gave up 3 bases and J gave up 5 bases; unmatched junction bases: 6. The CDR3 loop spans 16 amino acids. Germline CDR1 reads SEHNR; CDR2 reads FQNEAQ (reference sequence). This chain's CDR3 is CASSFGGQGQTGELFF. DNA of the CDR3: TGTGCCAGCAGCTTCGGGGGACAGGGGCAAACCGGGGAGCTGTTTTTT.

This clone was recorded only once. V is TRBV6-5 and J is TRBJ1-6; D unclear. V lost 4 bases, J lost 9 bases, and 19 bases lay in between. CDR3 length equals 16 residues. Germline loops: CDR1 MNHEY, CDR2 SVGAGI. The CDR3 nucleotides read TGTGCCAGCAGTTCAAAAAACCCGAGGTTGGGTTCACCCCTCCACTTT. This sequence encodes CASSSKNPRLGSPLHF.

This chain joins TRBV4-3 and TRBJ1-3; D unclear. The length of the CDR3 is 16 residues. Germline V CDR1 and CDR2: LGHNA, YSLEER. Deletions cut 0 bases from V and 3 bases from J, with 12 bases between. Here the CDR3 reads CASSQETGPVGNTIYF. The CDR3 DNA reads TGCGCCAGCAGCCAAGAGACCGGCCCCGTTGGAAACACCATATATTTT.

This sequence joins TRBV19 and TRBJ1-3, with D possibly being TRBD1 (6 bases). CDR1 and CDR2 from the germline V gene are LNHDA and SQIVND (reference sequence). The CDR3 has 14 residues. The V end lost 8 bases, the J end lost 1 base, and 12 bases lay between the germline ends. The CDR3 coding sequence is TGTGCCAGTTATTTCACAGGGTCTGGAAACACCATATATTTT. It codes for CASYFTGSGNTIYF. Complete variable domain (other parts from reference TRBV19 and TRBJ1-3): DGGITQSPKYLFRKEGQNVTLSCEQNLNHDAMYWYRQDPGQGLRLIYYSQIVNDFQKGDIAEGYSVSREKKESFPLTVTSAQKNPTAFYLCASYFTGSGNTIYFGEGSWLTVV.

This rearrangement joins TRBV3-1 (or the pseudogene TRBV3-2) to TRBJ2-1, with TRBD2 as a possible D gene (5 bases). V shed 4 bases and J shed 9 bases, with 16 bases lying between them. Germline CDR1 LGHDT, CDR2 YNNKEL (reference sequence). This CDR3 region has 14 residues. The DNA for the CDR3 is TGTGCCAGCAGCCCGGAGCGGTTAGTCGGTGAGCAGTTCTTC. Its protein product is CASSPERLVGEQFF.

V usage is TRBV20-1 and J usage is TRBJ2-7; weak D call: TRBD2 (5 bases). Germline V gene data show CDR1 as DFQATT and CDR2 as SNEGSKA (reference sequence). Between the trimmed V and J ends, which lost 6 bases and 7 bases, there was a span of 13 bases. The CDR3 is 11 residues long. The CDR3: CSATKGGEQYF. The DNA of the CDR3 is TGCAGTGCAACCAAGGGCGGGGAGCAGTACTTC.

The V gene is TRBV23-1, the J gene TRBJ1-1; D is unclear. TRBV23-1 has ORF status, its function being uncertain. There are 11 residues in the CDR3. Deletions cut 10 bases from V and 9 bases from J, with 15 bases between. The CDR3 coding sequence is TGCGCCAACGGGCCGTTCGGTAAAGCTTTCTTT. This encodes CANGPFGKAFF.

V and J are TRBV7-9 and TRBJ2-2, with D possibly being TRBD1 (5 bases). The germline V gene has CDR1 SEHNR and CDR2 FQNEAQ (reference sequence). V was shortened by 2 bases and J by 4 bases, with 8 bases between the two germline ends. This CDR3 is built from 14 residues. This CDR3 reads CASSLSQVTGELFF. The CDR3 DNA reads TGTGCCAGCAGCTTATCACAGGTCACCGGGGAGCTGTTTTTT.

V and J are TRBV20-1 and TRBJ2-5; TRBD1 matches 8 bases. The germline CDR1 and CDR2 sequences are DFQATT and SNEGSKA (reference sequence). The CDR3 has 15 amino acids. Trimming removed 3 bases from V and 5 bases from J; junction bases left unmatched: 11. In DNA form, the CDR3 reads TGCAGTGCTAGTAGGGGACAGGTCATGAGGGAGACCCAGTACTTC. Protein: CSASRGQVMRETQYF.

The rearrangement uses TRBV4-1 and TRBJ1-1; 7 bases fit TRBD1. The CDR3 runs to 16 residues. Germline assignment: CDR1 MGHRA and CDR2 YSYEKL. The V segment lost 5 bases and the J segment 1 base; nucleotides outside the gene matches: 10. CDR3 region: CASSYTLGTANTEAFF. CDR3 nucleotides: TGCGCCAGCAGCTATACCCTGGGGACAGCGAACACTGAAGCTTTCTTT.